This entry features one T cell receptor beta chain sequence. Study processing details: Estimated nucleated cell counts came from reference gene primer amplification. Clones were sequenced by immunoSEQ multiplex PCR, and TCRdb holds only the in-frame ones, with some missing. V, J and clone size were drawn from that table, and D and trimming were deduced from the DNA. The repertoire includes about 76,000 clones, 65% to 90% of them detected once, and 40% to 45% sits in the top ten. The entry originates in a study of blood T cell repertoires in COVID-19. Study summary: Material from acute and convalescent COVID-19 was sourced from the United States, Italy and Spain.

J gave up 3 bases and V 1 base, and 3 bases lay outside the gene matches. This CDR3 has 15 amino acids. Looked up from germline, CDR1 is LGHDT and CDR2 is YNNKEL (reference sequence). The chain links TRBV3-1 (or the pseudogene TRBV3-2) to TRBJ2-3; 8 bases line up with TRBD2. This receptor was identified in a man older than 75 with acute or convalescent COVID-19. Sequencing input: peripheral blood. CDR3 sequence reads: CASSQVTSGTDTQYF. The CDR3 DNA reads TGTGCCAGCAGCCAAGTAACTAGCGGAACAGATACGCAGTATTTT.